The clone carrying this T cell receptor (beta chain) has a handful of counts. Its specificity is not known. This specimen comes from a study of beta chain features in type 1 diabetes. Study context: Patients looked much like healthy donors when it came to age, gender and cell yields.

One heparinised draw, averaging about 0.11 L, was taken per donor. Reverse transcribing all isolated RNA meant expressed TCRB transcripts were sequenced. Sequenced naive, central memory and regulatory T cell samples produced an average of approximately 3.8 million reads. Clones were read by immunoSEQ multiplex PCR, and TCRdb kept only the in-frame ones, dropping some. The table shows hundreds of thousands of clones, with roughly 13% occurring only once. Points from the study as a whole: Moderate yet significant TCRB CDR3 shortening was seen in Type 1 diabetes patients in all four CD4+ subsets. Within patients, naive, central memory and Treg TCRB repertoires seemed more similar than within healthy donors.

The sample consisted of naive CD4+ T cells from blood. This clonotype was obtained from a man younger than 35 with type 1 diabetes.

The DNA for the CDR3 is TGCGCCAGCAGCCTAGAGACAGGGTCCACCGGGGAGCTGTTTTTT. Translated, it gives CASSLETGSTGELFF. This chain joins TRBV4-3 and TRBJ2-2; the match to TRBD1 covers 7 bases. Germline V lookup: CDR1 LGHNA, CDR2 YSLEER. The V and J ends lost 4 bases and 4 bases, in that order; junction bases with no gene match: 6. The CDR3 totals 15 residues.